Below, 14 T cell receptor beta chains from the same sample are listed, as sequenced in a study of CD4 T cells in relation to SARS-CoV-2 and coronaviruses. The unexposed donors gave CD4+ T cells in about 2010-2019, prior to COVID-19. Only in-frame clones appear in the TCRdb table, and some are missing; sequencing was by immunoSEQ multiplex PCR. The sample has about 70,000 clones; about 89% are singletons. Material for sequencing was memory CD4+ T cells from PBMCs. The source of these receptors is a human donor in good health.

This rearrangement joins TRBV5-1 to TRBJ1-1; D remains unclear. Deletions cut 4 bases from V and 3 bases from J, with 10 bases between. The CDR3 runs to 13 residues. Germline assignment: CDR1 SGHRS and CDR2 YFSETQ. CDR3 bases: TGCGCCAGCAGCGAGCCGGGAGACACTGAAGCTTTCTTT. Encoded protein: CASSEPGDTEAFF.

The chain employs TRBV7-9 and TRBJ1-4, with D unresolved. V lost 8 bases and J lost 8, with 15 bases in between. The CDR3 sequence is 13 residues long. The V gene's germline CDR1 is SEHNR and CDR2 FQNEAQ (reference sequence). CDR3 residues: CASGPFSREKLFF. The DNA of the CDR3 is TGTGCCAGCGGGCCTTTCTCAAGGGAAAAACTGTTTTTT.

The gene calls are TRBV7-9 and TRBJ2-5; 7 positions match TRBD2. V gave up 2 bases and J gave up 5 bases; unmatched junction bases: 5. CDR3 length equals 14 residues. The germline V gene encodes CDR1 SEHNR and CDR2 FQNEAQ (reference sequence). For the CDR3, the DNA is TGTGCCAGCAGCTTACAGGCGGGAGACGAGACCCAGTACTTC. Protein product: CASSLQAGDETQYF.

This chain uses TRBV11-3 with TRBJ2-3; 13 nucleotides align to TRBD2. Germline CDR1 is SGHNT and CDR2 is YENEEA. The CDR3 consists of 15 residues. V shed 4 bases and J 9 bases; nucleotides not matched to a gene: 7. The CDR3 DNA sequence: TGTGCCAGCAGCTCCTCCGGGACTAGCGGGGTAACGCAGTATTTT. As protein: CASSSSGTSGVTQYF. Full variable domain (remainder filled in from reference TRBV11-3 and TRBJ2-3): EAGVVQSPRYKIIEKKQPVAFWCNPISGHNTLYWYLQNLGQGPELLIRYENEEAVDDSQLPKDRFSAERLKGVDSTLKIQPAELGDSAVYLCASSSSGTSGVTQYFGPGTRLTVL.

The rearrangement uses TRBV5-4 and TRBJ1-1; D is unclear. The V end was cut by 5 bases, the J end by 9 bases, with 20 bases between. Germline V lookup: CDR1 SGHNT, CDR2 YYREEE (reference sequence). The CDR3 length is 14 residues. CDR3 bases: TGTGCCAGCAGTTCGCCGAGGGCAGAAGAAAAAGCTTTCTTT. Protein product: CASSSPRAEEKAFF.

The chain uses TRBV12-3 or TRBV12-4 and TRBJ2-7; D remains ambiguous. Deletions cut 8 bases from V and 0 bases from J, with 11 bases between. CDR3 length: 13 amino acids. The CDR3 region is CASRSGSSYEQYF. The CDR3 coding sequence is TGTGCCAGCCGGTCGGGTAGCTCCTACGAGCAGTACTTC.

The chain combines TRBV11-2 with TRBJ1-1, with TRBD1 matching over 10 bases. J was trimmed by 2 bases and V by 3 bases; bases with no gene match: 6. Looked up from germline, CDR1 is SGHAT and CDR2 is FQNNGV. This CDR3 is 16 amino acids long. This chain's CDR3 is CASSFRTGGPNTEAFF. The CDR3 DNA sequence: TGTGCCAGCAGCTTCAGGACAGGGGGACCAAACACTGAAGCTTTCTTT. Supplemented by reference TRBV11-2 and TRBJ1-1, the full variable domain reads EAGVAQSPRYKIIEKRQSVAFWCNPISGHATLYWYQQILGQGPKLLIQFQNNGVVDDSQLPKDRFSAERLKGVDSTLKIQPAKLEDSAVYLCASSFRTGGPNTEAFFGQGTRLTVV.

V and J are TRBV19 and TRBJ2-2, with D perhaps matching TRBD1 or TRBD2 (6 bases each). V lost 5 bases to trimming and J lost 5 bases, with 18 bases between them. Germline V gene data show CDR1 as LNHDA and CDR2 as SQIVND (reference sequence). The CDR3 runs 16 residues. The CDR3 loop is CASSPTGAGLTGELFF. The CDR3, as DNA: TGTGCCAGTAGTCCGACGGGGGCAGGACTTACCGGGGAGCTGTTTTTT. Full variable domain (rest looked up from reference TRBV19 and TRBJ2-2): DGGITQSPKYLFRKEGQNVTLSCEQNLNHDAMYWYRQDPGQGLRLIYYSQIVNDFQKGDIAEGYSVSREKKESFPLTVTSAQKNPTAFYLCASSPTGAGLTGELFFGEGSRLTVL.

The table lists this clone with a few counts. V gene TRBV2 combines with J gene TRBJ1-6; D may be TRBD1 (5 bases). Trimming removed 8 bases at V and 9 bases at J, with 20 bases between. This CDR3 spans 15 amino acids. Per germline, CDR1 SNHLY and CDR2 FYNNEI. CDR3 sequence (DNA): TGTGCCAGCTCCGGGAGGTCTTATGGGACTTCACCCCTCCACTTT. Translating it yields CASSGRSYGTSPLHF.

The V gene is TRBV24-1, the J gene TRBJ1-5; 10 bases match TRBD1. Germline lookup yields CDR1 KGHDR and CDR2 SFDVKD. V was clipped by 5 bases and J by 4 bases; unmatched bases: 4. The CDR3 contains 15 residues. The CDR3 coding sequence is TGTGCCACCAGTGGCAGGGGACAGGGGAATCAGCCCCAGCATTTT. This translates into CATSGRGQGNQPQHF.

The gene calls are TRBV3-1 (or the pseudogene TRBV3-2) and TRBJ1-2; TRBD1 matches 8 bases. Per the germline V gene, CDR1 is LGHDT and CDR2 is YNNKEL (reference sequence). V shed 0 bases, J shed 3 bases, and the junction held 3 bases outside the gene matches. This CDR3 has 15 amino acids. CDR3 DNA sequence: TGTGCCAGCAGCCAAGATGACAGGGGACACTATGGCTACACCTTC. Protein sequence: CASSQDDRGHYGYTF.

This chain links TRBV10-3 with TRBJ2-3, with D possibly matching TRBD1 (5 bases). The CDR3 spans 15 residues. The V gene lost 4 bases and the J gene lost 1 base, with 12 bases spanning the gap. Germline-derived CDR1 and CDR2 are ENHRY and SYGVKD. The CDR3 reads CAISVVSTGTDTQYF. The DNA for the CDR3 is TGTGCCATCAGTGTCGTCTCGACAGGCACAGATACGCAGTATTTT.

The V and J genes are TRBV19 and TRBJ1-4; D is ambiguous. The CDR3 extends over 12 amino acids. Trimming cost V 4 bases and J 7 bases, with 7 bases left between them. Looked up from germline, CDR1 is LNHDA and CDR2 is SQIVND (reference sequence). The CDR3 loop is CASSTLTEKLFF. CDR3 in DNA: TGTGCCAGTAGTACGCTCACTGAAAAACTGTTTTTT.

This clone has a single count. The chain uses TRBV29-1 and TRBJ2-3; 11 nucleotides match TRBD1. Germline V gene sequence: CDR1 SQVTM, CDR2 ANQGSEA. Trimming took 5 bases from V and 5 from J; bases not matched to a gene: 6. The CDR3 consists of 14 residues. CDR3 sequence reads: CSVIPGTGGDTQYF. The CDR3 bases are TGCAGCGTTATCCCGGGGACAGGGGGAGATACGCAGTATTTT.